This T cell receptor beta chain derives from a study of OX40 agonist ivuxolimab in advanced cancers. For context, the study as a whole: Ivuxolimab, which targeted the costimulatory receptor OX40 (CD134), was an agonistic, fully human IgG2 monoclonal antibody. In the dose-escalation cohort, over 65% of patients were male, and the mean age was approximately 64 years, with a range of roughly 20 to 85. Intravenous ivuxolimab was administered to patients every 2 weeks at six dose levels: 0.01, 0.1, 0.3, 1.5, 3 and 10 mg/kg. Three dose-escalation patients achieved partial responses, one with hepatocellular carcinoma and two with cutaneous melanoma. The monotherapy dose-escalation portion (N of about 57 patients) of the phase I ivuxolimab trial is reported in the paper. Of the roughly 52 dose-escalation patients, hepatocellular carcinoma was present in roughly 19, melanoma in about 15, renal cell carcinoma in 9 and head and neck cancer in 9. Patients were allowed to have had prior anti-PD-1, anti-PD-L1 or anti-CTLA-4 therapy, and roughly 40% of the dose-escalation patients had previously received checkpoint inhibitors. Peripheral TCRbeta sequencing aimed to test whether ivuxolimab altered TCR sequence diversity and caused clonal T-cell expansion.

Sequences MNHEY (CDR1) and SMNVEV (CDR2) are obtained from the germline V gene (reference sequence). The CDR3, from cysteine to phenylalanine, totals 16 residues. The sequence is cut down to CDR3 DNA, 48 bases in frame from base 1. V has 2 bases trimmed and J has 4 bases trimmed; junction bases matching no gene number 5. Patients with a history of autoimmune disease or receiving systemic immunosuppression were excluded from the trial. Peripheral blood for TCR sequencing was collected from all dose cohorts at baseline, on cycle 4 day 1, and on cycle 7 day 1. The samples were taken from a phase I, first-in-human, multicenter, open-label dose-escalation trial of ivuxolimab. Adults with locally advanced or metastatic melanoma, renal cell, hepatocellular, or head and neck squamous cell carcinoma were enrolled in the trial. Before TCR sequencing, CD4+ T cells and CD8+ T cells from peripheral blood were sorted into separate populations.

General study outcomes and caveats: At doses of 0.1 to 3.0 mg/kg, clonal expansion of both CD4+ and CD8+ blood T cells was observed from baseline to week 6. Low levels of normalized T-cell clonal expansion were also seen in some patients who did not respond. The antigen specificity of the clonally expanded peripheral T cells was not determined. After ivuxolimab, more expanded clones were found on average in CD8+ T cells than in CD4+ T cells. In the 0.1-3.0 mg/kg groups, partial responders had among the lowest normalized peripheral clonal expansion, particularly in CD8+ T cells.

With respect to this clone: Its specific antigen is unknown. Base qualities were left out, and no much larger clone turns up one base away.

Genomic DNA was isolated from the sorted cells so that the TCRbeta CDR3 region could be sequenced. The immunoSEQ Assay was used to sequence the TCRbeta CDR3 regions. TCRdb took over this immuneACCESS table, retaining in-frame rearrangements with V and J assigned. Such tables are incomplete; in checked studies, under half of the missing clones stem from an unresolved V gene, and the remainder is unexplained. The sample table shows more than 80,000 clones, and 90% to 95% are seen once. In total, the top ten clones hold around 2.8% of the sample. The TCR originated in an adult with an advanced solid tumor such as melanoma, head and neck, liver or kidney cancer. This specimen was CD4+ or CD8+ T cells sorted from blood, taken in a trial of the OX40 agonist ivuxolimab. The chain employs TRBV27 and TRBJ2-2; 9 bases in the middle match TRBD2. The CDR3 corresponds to CASSLSGGFPTGELFF. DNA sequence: TGTGCCAGCAGTTTAAGCGGGGGGTTCCCCACCGGGGAGCTGTTTTTT.